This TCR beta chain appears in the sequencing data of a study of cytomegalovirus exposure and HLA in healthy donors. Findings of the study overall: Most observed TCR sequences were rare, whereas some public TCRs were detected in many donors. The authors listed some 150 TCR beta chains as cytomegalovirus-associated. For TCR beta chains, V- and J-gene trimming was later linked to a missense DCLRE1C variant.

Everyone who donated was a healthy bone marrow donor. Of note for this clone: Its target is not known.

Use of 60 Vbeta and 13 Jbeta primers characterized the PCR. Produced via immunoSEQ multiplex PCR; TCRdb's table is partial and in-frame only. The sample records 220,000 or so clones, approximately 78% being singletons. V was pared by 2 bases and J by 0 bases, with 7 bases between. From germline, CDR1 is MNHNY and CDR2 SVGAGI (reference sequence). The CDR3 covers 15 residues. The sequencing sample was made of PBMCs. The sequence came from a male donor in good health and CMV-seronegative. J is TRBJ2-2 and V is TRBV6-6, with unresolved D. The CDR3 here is CASSYITPNTGELFF. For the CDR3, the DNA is TGTGCCAGCAGTTACATTACTCCGAACACCGGGGAGCTGTTTTTT.